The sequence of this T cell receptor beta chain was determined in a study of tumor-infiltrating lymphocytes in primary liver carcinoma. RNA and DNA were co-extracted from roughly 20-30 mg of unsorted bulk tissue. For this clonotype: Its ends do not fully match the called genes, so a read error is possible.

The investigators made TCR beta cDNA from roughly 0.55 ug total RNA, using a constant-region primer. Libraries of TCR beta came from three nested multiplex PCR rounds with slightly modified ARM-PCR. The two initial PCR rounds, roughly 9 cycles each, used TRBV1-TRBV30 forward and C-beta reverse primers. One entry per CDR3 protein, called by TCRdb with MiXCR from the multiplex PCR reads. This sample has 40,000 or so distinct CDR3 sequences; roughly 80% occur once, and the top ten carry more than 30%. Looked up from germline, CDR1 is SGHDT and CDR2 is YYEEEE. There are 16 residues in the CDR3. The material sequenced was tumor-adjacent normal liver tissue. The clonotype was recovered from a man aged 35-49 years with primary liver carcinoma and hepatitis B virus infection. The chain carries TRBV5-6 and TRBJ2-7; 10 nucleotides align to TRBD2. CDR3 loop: CVSSLDRTSGSYEQYF. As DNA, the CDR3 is TGTGTCAGCAGCCTGGATAGGACTAGCGGCTCCTACGAGCAGTACTTC.